These 25 T cell receptor beta chains share one sample of origin, sequenced in a study of blood T cell repertoires in COVID-19. Clones were sequenced by immunoSEQ multiplex PCR, and TCRdb holds only the in-frame ones, with some missing. The sample yields about 200,000 clones, about 86% seen once. Sequencing was done on a sample of PBMCs or T cells enriched from blood (not recorded which). These receptors originate from a woman aged 40 to 55 in a cohort exposed to, infected with or recovered from COVID-19 (not recorded which).

A few counts support this clone. The chain has TRBV4-2 and TRBJ2-7, with a tentative D call TRBD2 (6 bases). V lost 0 bases and J 3 bases, leaving 15 bases between the germline ends. Looked up from germline, CDR1 is LGHNA and CDR2 is YNFKEQ. The CDR3 has 16 residues. This chain's CDR3 is CASSQEGGTTFYEQYF. Here the CDR3 DNA reads TGTGCCAGCAGCCAAGAAGGCGGGACCACCTTCTACGAGCAGTACTTC.

The chain uses TRBV30 and TRBJ2-1; D unresolved. V dropped 0 bases and J dropped 6 bases, with 6 bases sitting between them. The CDR3 has 12 residues. The germline V gene has CDR1 GTSNPN and CDR2 SVGIG (reference sequence). This chain's CDR3 is CAWSVSPNEQFF. The DNA for the CDR3 is TGTGCCTGGAGTGTCTCCCCCAATGAGCAGTTCTTC. The whole variable domain, filled in from reference TRBV30 and TRBJ2-1, reads SQTIHQWPATLVQPVGSPLSLECTVEGTSNPNLYWYRQAAGRGLQLLFYSVGIGQISSEVPQNLSASRPQDRQFILSSKKLLLSDSGFYLCAWSVSPNEQFFGPGTRLTVL.

The count of this clone is one. The chain employs TRBV27 and TRBJ1-5; D not resolved. With 3 bases removed from V and 4 bases from J, the gap between germline ends came to 10 bases. The CDR3 contains 14 residues. Germline assignment: CDR1 MNHEY and CDR2 SMNVEV (reference sequence). CDR3 bases: TGTGCCAGCAGTTTGGGAGGGTTTAATCAGCCCCAGCATTTT. Translated, it gives CASSLGGFNQPQHF.

This clone was recorded a few times. V and J are TRBV6-1 and TRBJ2-7, with D maybe TRBD1 (6 bases). Per the germline V gene, CDR1 is MNHNS and CDR2 is SASEGT. The V gene lost 2 bases and the J gene lost 2 bases, with 19 bases spanning the gap. This CDR3 spans 17 amino acids. CDR3 region: CASSERVRQGPTYEQYF. The CDR3 coding sequence is TGTGCCAGCAGTGAACGGGTTCGCCAGGGGCCAACCTACGAGCAGTACTTC.

The rearrangement links TRBV4-1 to TRBJ2-7; 8 bases fit TRBD1. CDR1 is MGHRA and CDR2 is YSYEKL in the germline V gene. V gave up 4 bases and J gave up 1 base; unmatched junction bases: 3. The CDR3 loop spans 14 amino acids. CDR3 protein: CASSRGQGSYEQYF. CDR3 coding DNA: TGCGCCAGCAGCCGCGGACAGGGATCCTACGAGCAGTACTTC.

V is TRBV2 and J is TRBJ1-6; no clear D gene. V lost 7 bases and J 0 bases, leaving 13 bases between the germline ends. Looked up from germline, CDR1 is SNHLY and CDR2 is FYNNEI. The CDR3 covers 16 residues. The CDR3 coding sequence is TGTGCCAGCAATGCGGGGAGCGGCTCCTATAATTCACCCCTCCACTTT. This translates into CASNAGSGSYNSPLHF.

This clone was seen a single time. The V and J genes are TRBV4-1 and TRBJ1-3; tentatively, D is TRBD1 (5 bases). The V end lost 3 bases, the J end lost 6 bases, and 15 bases lay between the germline ends. CDR1 and CDR2 (germline): MGHRA, YSYEKL. The CDR3 length is 15 residues. This CDR3 is CASSQLPGLINTIYF. The CDR3 nucleotides are TGCGCCAGCAGCCAGTTACCGGGACTTATAAACACCATATATTTT.

This clone has a handful of counts. The chain links TRBV4-3 to TRBJ2-3; no firm D call. CDR1 is LGHNA, CDR2 YSLEER, per germline. V lost 1 base and J lost 4, with 15 bases in between. The CDR3 spans 16 residues. CDR3 sequence (DNA): TGCGCCAGCAGCCAAGGACTCCCCGGAGCCGCAGATACGCAGTATTTT. Translated: CASSQGLPGAADTQYF.

The chain carries TRBV29-1 and TRBJ1-2; unclear D gene. Germline CDR1 SQVTM, CDR2 ANQGSEA. V lost 4 bases and J 5 bases, leaving 8 bases between the germline ends. The length of the CDR3 is 11 residues. CDR3 nucleotides: TGCAGCGTTGGATCGAGTTATGGCTACACCTTC. This gives the protein CSVGSSYGYTF.

V is TRBV19 and J is TRBJ1-1, with 7 bases matching TRBD1. With V trimmed by 7 bases and J by 5 bases, 4 bases remained unmatched. This CDR3 spans 12 amino acids. The V gene's germline CDR1 is LNHDA and CDR2 SQIVND (reference sequence). This chain's CDR3 is CASNDRVTEAFF. CDR3 DNA sequence: TGTGCCAGTAACGACAGGGTTACTGAAGCTTTCTTT.

V is TRBV21-1 and J is TRBJ1-6. TRBV21-1 is reported as a pseudogene. This CDR3 is built from 16 residues. The CDR3 coding sequence is TGTGCCAGCAGCATCGAAGCGAGCTCCTATAATTCACCCCTCCACTTT. It codes for CASSIEASSYNSPLHF.

The genes are TRBV7-9 and TRBJ2-1, with TRBD2 matching over 13 bases. Germline V gives CDR1 SEHNR, CDR2 FQNEAQ (reference sequence). The V segment lost 6 bases and the J segment 4 bases; nucleotides outside the gene matches: 9. The CDR3 is made up of 17 amino acids. CDR3 loop: CASRAGTSGTLYNEQFF. For the CDR3, the DNA is TGTGCCAGCAGAGCCGGGACTAGCGGGACTTTATACAATGAGCAGTTCTTC.

The chain recombines TRBV9 with TRBJ2-7; TRBD2 might be the D (7 bases). Germline CDR1 SGDLS, CDR2 YYNGEE. The CDR3 has 14 amino acids. Trimming took off 3 bases at V and 3 bases at J, with 13 bases between the two ends. In DNA form, the CDR3 reads TGTGCCAGCAGCGAAGGGGGGGCGGGCTACGAGCAGTACTTC. As protein: CASSEGGAGYEQYF.

The V and J genes are TRBV6-5 and TRBJ1-2, with a tentative D call TRBD1 (6 bases). Germline CDR1 MNHEY, CDR2 SVGAGI. V dropped 8 bases and J dropped 5 bases, with 15 bases sitting between them. The CDR3 extends over 13 amino acids. CDR3: CASWGGAGYGYTF. In nucleotides, the CDR3 is TGTGCCAGCTGGGGGGGGGCAGGGTATGGCTACACCTTC.

The chain combines TRBV7-9 with TRBJ2-1, with TRBD1 matching 8 bases. The CDR3 extends over 15 amino acids. J gave up 4 bases and V 5 bases, and 7 bases lay outside the gene matches. CDR1 is SEHNR, CDR2 FQNEAQ, per germline (reference sequence). CDR3 loop: CASSQDRGLYNEQFF. CDR3 nucleotide sequence: TGTGCCAGCAGCCAAGACAGGGGCCTATACAATGAGCAGTTCTTC.

CDR3 region: CASSFGTSSYNEQFF. DNA of the CDR3: TGTGCCAGCAGCTTTGGGACTAGCTCCTACAATGAGCAGTTCTTC. The chain combines TRBV5-8 with TRBJ2-1, with 8 positions matching TRBD2. The CDR3 loop spans 15 amino acids. V shed 2 bases, J shed 0 bases, and the junction held 1 base outside the gene matches. CDR1 is SGHTS, CDR2 YDEGEE, per germline.

The chain uses TRBV13 and TRBJ2-1; perhaps TRBD2 as D (6 bases). Germline CDR1 is PRHDT and CDR2 is FYEKMQ (reference sequence). Trimming stripped 5 bases from V and 2 bases from J, with 16 bases between. This CDR3 has 16 residues. The CDR3 sequence is CASSPLGASAYNEQFF. The CDR3 nucleotides are TGTGCCAGCAGCCCCCTCGGGGCTAGCGCCTACAATGAGCAGTTCTTC.

The chain uses TRBV7-6 and TRBJ1-1; D call uncertain. The ends were cut back, 5 bases at V and 4 bases at J, with 8 bases in the middle. Germline CDR1 reads SGHVS; CDR2 reads FNYEAQ. The CDR3 consists of 12 residues. DNA for the CDR3: TGTGCCAGCAGCGCCTCGGGCACTGAAGCTTTCTTT. Translated, it gives CASSASGTEAFF.

The V call is TRBV19, the J call TRBJ1-6, with a tentative D call TRBD1 (5 bases). Germline CDR1 and CDR2: LNHDA and SQIVND (reference sequence). Trimming pared 8 bases from V and 10 bases from J, leaving 12 bases between. This CDR3 has 12 residues. CDR3 in DNA: TGTGCCAGTGCGGGGCTTGGGTCACCCCTCCACTTT. Translated, it gives CASAGLGSPLHF.

The chain combines TRBV27 with TRBJ1-1; D remains unclear. The CDR3 totals 11 residues. Per the germline V gene, CDR1 is MNHEY and CDR2 is SMNVEV (reference sequence). V was clipped by 6 bases and J by 4 bases, with 6 bases between them. CDR3 sequence: CASRTSTEAFF. Written as DNA, the CDR3 is TGTGCCAGCAGAACAAGCACTGAAGCTTTCTTT.

This chain uses TRBV27 with TRBJ2-1; 11 bases are a match to TRBD2. The junction had 11 bases not matched to a gene; V was cut back by 3 bases and J by 4 bases. The length of the CDR3 is 18 residues. Germline-derived CDR1 and CDR2 are MNHEY and SMNVEV (reference sequence). CDR3 bases: TGTGCCAGCAGTTTTCAGGTCGTGGGACTAGCGGTTTACAATGAGCAGTTCTTC. This gives the protein CASSFQVVGLAVYNEQFF.

This chain links TRBV5-1 with TRBJ2-3, with a weak D call TRBD2 (6 bases). Deletions cut 0 bases from V and 5 bases from J, with 13 bases between. Germline V gives CDR1 SGHRS, CDR2 YFSETQ. The CDR3 is 15 amino acids. CDR3 sequence (DNA): TGCGCCAGCAGCTTGGTTCCGGGAGTCCTAGATACGCAGTATTTT. It specifies CASSLVPGVLDTQYF.

The CDR3 DNA reads as TGTGCCAGCAGCCGGACAGACGGCTACACCTTC. This encodes CASSRTDGYTF. This chain connects TRBV7-9 to TRBJ1-2; a possible D gene is TRBD1 (6 bases). Deletions cut 5 bases from V and 8 bases from J, with 9 bases between. The CDR3 length is 11 residues. Germline lookup yields CDR1 SEHNR and CDR2 FQNEAQ (reference sequence). Based on the CDR3 plus reference TRBV7-9 and TRBJ1-2, the full variable domain is DTGVSQNPRHKITKRGQNVTFRCDPISEHNRLYWYRQTLGQGPEFLTYFQNEAQLEKSRLLSDRFSAERPKGSFSTLEIQRTEQGDSAMYLCASSRTDGYTFGSGTRLTVV.

This chain uses TRBV10-2 with TRBJ2-3; 8 bases are a match to TRBD2. The CDR3 has 15 residues. Germline V gene data show CDR1 as WSHSY and CDR2 as SAAADI. After removal of 7 bases from V and 2 bases from J, the junction contained 8 bases not matched to a gene. CDR3: CASTDREGDTDTQYF. In nucleotides, the CDR3 is TGCGCCAGCACCGACCGGGAGGGGGACACAGATACGCAGTATTTT.

V gene TRBV10-3 combines with J gene TRBJ1-2; D is unclear. The CDR3 runs 15 residues. CDR1 ENHRY and CDR2 SYGVKD come from the germline V gene. V shed 2 bases and J shed 4 bases, with 14 bases lying between them. This CDR3 is CAISERAGMSYGYTF. The CDR3 DNA follows: TGTGCCATCAGTGAGAGGGCGGGGATGAGCTATGGCTACACCTTC.